A selection of T cell receptor beta chains follows, all from one sample in a study of blood T cell repertoires in COVID-19. Produced via immunoSEQ multiplex PCR; TCRdb's table is partial and in-frame only. The table records over 60,000 clones, about 80% of them present only once. The sequencing input was peripheral blood. The receptors were sampled from a man aged 45-65 years with COVID-19, enrolled during active disease. Both conserved end residues are part of each CDR3. Each record gives: V gene, D gene, J gene, clone size, CDR3 protein, CDR3 DNA. The D gene is left open where the match is weak. Size values are once, few and many counts, or a class for expanded clones, and some rows have none.

>TRBV7-8|.|TRBJ1-3|few
CASSLLLGGLGNTIYF
TGTGCCAGCAGCTTACTTCTCGGGGGACTTGGAAACACCATATATTTT
>TRBV6-6|.|TRBJ1-5|once
CASSRGNQPQHF
TGTGCCAGCAGTAGGGGGAATCAGCCCCAGCATTTT
>TRBV19|.|TRBJ1-4|once
CASRPSLATNEKLFF
TGTGCCAGTAGACCCAGTCTTGCAACTAATGAAAAACTGTTTTTT
>TRBV6-1|TRBD1|TRBJ1-5|.
CASSFAGTGDQPQHF
TGTGCCAGCAGTTTCGCCGGGACAGGGGATCAGCCCCAGCATTTT
>TRBV7-2|.|TRBJ1-6|.
CASSLGAGGQFSPLHF
TGTGCCAGCAGCTTAGGGGCAGGAGGGCAATTTTCACCCCTCCACTTT
>TRBV10-1|TRBD1|TRBJ1-6|few
CASSEDPTGLSPLHF
TGCGCCAGCAGTGAGGATCCGACAGGGTTGTCACCCCTCCACTTT
>TRBV5-1|.|TRBJ1-4|.
CASSLVTGWDEKLFF
TGCGCCAGCAGCTTGGTTACAGGGTGGGATGAAAAACTGTTTTTT
>TRBV6-4|TRBD2|TRBJ2-3|.
CASSEASGSTDTQYF
TGTGCCAGCAGTGAGGCTAGCGGGAGCACAGATACGCAGTATTTT
>TRBV28|TRBD2|TRBJ2-7|.
CASSLRGGPYEQYF
TGTGCCAGCAGTTTAAGGGGAGGGCCCTACGAGCAGTACTTC
>TRBV18|.|TRBJ2-5|.
CASSPPNTQETQYF
TGTGCCAGCTCACCACCGAACACACAAGAGACCCAGTACTTC
>TRBV18|.|TRBJ2-5|.
CASSRTDRETQYF
TGTGCCAGCTCACGAACTGACAGAGAGACCCAGTACTTC
>TRBV6-5|TRBD1|TRBJ1-6|.
CASSRQGVDSPLHF
TGTGCCAGCAGTCGACAGGGAGTTGACTCACCCCTCCACTTT
>TRBV5-1|TRBD1|TRBJ2-3|.
CASSPGQAGDTQYF
TGCGCCAGCAGCCCGGGACAGGCTGGGGATACGCAGTATTTT
>TRBV3-1/TRBV3-2|TRBD2|TRBJ2-3|few
CASSQVGSGRAEGDTQYF
TGTGCCAGCAGCCAAGTGGGTAGCGGGAGGGCTGAGGGAGATACGCAGTATTTT
>TRBV19|TRBD1|TRBJ2-2|.
CASRGQGYTGELFF
TGTGCCAGTAGGGGACAGGGCTACACCGGGGAGCTGTTTTTT
>TRBV28|TRBD1|TRBJ1-5|once
CASSQVPGQGPQPQHF
TGTGCCAGCAGTCAAGTCCCGGGACAGGGCCCTCAGCCCCAGCATTTT
>TRBV19|.|TRBJ2-2|.
CASSTRGHKHTGELFF
TGTGCCAGTAGTACCAGGGGCCATAAACACACCGGGGAGCTGTTTTTT
>TRBV18|TRBD1|TRBJ1-2|few
CASSQGQGDGYTF
TGTGCCAGCTCACAGGGACAGGGGGATGGCTACACCTTC
>TRBV28|.|TRBJ1-2|.
CASQSTVGYGYTF
TGTGCCAGCCAATCGACAGTCGGCTATGGCTACACCTTC
>TRBV24-1|.|TRBJ1-1|.
CAVLRSGNTEAFF
TGTGCTGTCCTCCGCTCAGGGAACACTGAAGCTTTCTTT
>TRBV2|.|TRBJ2-4|.
CASIVLAKNIQYF
TGTGCCAGCATCGTCTTAGCCAAAAACATTCAGTACTTC
>TRBV14|.|TRBJ2-3|.
CASSHLSSGLYF
TGTGCCAGCAGCCATCTAAGCTCCGGTCTGTATTTT
>TRBV7-7|.|TRBJ2-5|.
CASSPTGETQYF
TGTGCTAGCAGCCCGACGGGGGAGACCCAGTACTTC
>TRBV9|TRBD1|TRBJ2-1|.
CASSPRTGNYNEQFF
TGTGCCAGCAGCCCCCGGACAGGGAACTACAATGAGCAGTTCTTC
>TRBV5-1|.|TRBJ2-3|.
CASSLGQVEADTQYF
TGCGCCAGCAGCTTGGGACAGGTTGAGGCAGATACGCAGTATTTT
>TRBV2|.|TRBJ2-1|.
CASSELQGLDNEQFF
TGTGCCAGCAGTGAACTGCAGGGGTTGGACAATGAGCAGTTCTTC
>TRBV28|.|TRBJ2-7|once
CASSSDSAEQYF
TGTGCCAGCAGCTCGGACTCTGCCGAGCAGTACTTC
>TRBV5-1|.|TRBJ1-1|once
CASSSEQVNTEAFF
TGCGCCAGCAGCTCAGAGCAGGTAAACACTGAAGCTTTCTTT
>TRBV24-1|.|TRBJ1-2|few
CATSDTGYGYTF
TGTGCCACCAGTGATACAGGGTATGGCTACACCTTC
>TRBV5-4|.|TRBJ2-7|.
CASSPGGRREAEQYF
TGTGCCAGCAGCCCTGGGGGACGGCGGGAAGCGGAGCAGTACTTC
>TRBV15|.|TRBJ2-3|.
CATSRDQATDTQYF
TGTGCCACCAGCAGAGATCAAGCGACAGATACGCAGTATTTT
>TRBV9|TRBD2|TRBJ2-3|.
CASSGGLAGGTTDTQYF
TGTGCCAGCAGCGGCGGACTAGCGGGAGGAACCACAGATACGCAGTATTTT
>TRBV3-1/TRBV3-2|TRBD1|TRBJ2-5|.
CASRQNRGETQYF
TGTGCCAGCAGACAGAACAGGGGAGAGACCCAGTACTTC
>TRBV28|.|TRBJ2-1|.
CASSLVVTNEQFF
TGTGCCAGCAGTTTAGTGGTGACTAATGAGCAGTTCTTC
>TRBV28|.|TRBJ1-3|once
CATWADRLNGNTIYF
TGTGCCACCTGGGCTGACAGACTTAATGGAAACACCATATATTTT
>TRBV6-5|TRBD2|TRBJ2-1|.
CASSLAGGFYNEQFF
TGTGCCAGCAGTTTAGCGGGAGGGTTCTACAATGAGCAGTTCTTC
>TRBV11-2|TRBD1|TRBJ2-1|.
CASSFTPGTGQGEQFF
TGTGCCAGCAGCTTTACCCCCGGGACAGGGCAGGGTGAGCAGTTCTTC
>TRBV5-1|TRBD2|TRBJ2-3|.
CASSLRGSGVGETQYF
TGCGCCAGCAGCCTGAGGGGCAGCGGGGTCGGTGAAACGCAGTATTTT
>TRBV6-4|.|TRBJ2-1|.
CASSGGDEQFF
TGTGCCAGCAGTGGGGGGGATGAGCAGTTCTTC
>TRBV28|.|TRBJ1-5|.
CASSSYFPNSNQPQHF
TGTGCCAGCAGTTCTTACTTCCCAAATAGCAATCAGCCCCAGCATTTT
>TRBV4-3|.|TRBJ2-1|once
CASSQDRRTVTYNEQFF
TGCGCCAGCAGCCAAGATCGAAGGACAGTAACCTACAATGAGCAGTTCTTC
>TRBV19|TRBD2|TRBJ2-1|once
CASSIDSTSGRTNEQFF
TGTGCCAGTAGTATAGATTCGACTAGCGGGAGAACCAATGAGCAGTTCTTC
>TRBV19|.|TRBJ1-1|.
CASSIGGLNTEAFF
TGTGCCAGTAGTATTGGGGGGTTGAACACTGAAGCTTTCTTT
>TRBV11-2|.|TRBJ1-6|.
CASSLAADGALNNSPLHF
TGTGCCAGCAGCTTAGCGGCGGATGGAGCGTTAAATAATTCACCCCTCCACTTT
>TRBV7-2|.|TRBJ2-5|.
CASSLSPRWETQYF
TGTGCCAGCAGCTTGTCCCCCAGGTGGGAGACCCAGTACTTC
>TRBV18|TRBD2|TRBJ2-1|.
CASSPNVAGPTGEQFF
TGTGCCAGCTCACCAAATGTAGCGGGACCAACCGGTGAGCAGTTCTTC